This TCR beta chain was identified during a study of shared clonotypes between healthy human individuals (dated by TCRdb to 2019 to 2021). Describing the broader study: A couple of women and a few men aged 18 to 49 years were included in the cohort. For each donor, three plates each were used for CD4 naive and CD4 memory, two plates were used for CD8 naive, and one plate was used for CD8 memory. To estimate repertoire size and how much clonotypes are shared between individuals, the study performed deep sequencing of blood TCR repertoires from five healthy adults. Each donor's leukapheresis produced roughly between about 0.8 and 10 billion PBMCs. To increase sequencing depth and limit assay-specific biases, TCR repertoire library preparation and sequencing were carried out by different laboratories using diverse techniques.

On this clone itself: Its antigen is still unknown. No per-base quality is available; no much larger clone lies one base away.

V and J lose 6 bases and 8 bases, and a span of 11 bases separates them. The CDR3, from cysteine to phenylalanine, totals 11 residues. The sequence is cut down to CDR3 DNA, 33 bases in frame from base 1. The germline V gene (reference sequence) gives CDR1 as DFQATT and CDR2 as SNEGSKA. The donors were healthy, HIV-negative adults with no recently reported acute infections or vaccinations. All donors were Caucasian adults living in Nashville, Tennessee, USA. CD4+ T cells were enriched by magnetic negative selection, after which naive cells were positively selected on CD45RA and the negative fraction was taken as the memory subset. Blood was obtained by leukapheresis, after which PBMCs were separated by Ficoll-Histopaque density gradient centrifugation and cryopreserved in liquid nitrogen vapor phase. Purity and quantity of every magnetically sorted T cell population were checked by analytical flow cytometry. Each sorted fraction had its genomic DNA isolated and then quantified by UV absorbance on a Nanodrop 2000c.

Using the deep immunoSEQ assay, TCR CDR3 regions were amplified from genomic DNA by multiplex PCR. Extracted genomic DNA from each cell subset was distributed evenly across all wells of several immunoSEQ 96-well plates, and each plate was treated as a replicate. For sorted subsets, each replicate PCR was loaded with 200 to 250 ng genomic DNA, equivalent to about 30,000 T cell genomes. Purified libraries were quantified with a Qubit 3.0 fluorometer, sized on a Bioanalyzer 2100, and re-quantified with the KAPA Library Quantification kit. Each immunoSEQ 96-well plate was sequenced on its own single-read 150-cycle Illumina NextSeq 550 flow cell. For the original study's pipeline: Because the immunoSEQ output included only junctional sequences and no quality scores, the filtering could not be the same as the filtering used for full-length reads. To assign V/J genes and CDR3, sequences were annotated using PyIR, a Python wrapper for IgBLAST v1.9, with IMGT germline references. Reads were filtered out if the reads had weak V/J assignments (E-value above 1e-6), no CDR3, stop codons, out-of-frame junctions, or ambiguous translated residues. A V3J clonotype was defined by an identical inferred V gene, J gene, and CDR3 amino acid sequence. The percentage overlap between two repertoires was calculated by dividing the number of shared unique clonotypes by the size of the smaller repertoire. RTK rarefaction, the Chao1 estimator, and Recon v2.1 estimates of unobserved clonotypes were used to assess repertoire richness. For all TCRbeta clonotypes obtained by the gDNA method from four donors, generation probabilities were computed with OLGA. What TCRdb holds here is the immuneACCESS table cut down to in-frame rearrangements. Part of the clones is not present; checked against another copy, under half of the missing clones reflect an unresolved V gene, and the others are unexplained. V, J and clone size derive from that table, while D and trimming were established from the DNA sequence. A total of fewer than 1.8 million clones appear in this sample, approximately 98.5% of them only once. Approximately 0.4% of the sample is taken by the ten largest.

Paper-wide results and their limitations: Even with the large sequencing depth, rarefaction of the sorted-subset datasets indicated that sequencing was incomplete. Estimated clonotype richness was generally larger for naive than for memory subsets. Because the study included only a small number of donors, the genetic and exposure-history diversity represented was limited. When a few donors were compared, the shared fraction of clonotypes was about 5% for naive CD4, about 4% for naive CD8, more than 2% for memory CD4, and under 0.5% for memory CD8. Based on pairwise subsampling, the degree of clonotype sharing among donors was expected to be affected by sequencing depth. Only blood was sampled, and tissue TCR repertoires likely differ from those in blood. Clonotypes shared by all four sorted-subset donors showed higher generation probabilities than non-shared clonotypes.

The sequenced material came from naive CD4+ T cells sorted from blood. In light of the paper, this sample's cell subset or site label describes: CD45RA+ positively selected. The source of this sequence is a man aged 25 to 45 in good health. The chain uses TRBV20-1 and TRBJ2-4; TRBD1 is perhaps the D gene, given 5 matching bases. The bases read TGCAGTGCCAAGGGGTCCCACATTCAGTACTTC. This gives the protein CSAKGSHIQYF.